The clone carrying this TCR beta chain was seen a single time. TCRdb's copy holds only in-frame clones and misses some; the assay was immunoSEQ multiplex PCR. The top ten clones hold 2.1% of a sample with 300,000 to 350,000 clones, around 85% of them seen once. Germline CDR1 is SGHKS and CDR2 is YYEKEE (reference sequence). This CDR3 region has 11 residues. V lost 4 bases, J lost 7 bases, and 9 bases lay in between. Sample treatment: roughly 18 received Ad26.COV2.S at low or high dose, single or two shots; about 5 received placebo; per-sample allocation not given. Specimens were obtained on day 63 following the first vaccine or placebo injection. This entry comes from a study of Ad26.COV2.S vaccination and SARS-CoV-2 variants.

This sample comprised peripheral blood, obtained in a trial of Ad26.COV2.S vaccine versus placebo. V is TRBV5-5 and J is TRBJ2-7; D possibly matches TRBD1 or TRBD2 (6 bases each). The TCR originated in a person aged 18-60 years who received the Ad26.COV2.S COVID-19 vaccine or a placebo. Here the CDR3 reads CASSGGREQYF. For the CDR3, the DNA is TGTGCCAGCAGCGGGGGGCGGGAGCAGTACTTC. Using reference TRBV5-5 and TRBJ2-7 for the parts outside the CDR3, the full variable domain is DAGVTQSPTHLIKTRGQQVTLRCSPISGHKSVSWYQQVLGQGPQFIFQYYEKEERGRGNFPDRFSARQFPNYSSELNVNALLLGDSALYLCASSGGREQYFGPGTRLTVT.